The 26 T cell receptor beta chains below were found in one sample sequenced in a study of T-cell memory formation after mild COVID-19. Each CDR3 protein is one row after TCRdb ran MiXCR on the 5' RACE reads. The sample includes 90,000 to 120,000 distinct CDR3 sequences, over 8.5% of them seen just once. Sequencing was done on a sample of PBMCs or a T cell subset sorted from them (not recorded which). These receptors were collected from a man between 18 and 35 years old who had mild COVID-19 (a few samples of this study predate the infection). Cell type and time point are not known.

This clonotype has only a few counts. J is TRBJ1-5 and V is TRBV9; D call uncertain. V lost 4 bases and J lost 2, with 7 bases in between. Germline V gives CDR1 SGDLS, CDR2 YYNGEE. The CDR3 loop spans 13 amino acids. CDR3 DNA: TGTGCCAGCAGCCCGGACGGCAATCAGCCCCAGCATTTT. This gives the protein CASSPDGNQPQHF.

This clonotype was picked up a small number of times. J is TRBJ1-5 and V is TRBV27, with D tentatively TRBD1 (6 bases). The V gene's germline CDR1 is MNHEY and CDR2 SMNVEV (reference sequence). The CDR3 extends over 14 amino acids. Deletions cut 5 bases from V and 2 bases from J, with 10 bases between. The CDR3 loop is CASSRRTGNQPQHF. In nucleotides, the CDR3 is TGTGCCAGCAGTAGGCGGACAGGCAATCAGCCCCAGCATTTT.

The V and J genes are TRBV20-1 and TRBJ1-1; D gene ambiguous. Germline V lookup: CDR1 DFQATT, CDR2 SNEGSKA (reference sequence). The CDR3 is made up of 14 amino acids. The ends were cut back, 4 bases at V and 4 bases at J, with 16 bases in the middle. The CDR3 loop reads CSANIGFGVTEAFF. The CDR3 DNA is TGCAGTGCTAATATCGGATTTGGGGTCACTGAAGCTTTCTTT.

The J gene is TRBJ2-1, the V gene TRBV27, with D unclear. The CDR3 extends over 14 amino acids. From germline, CDR1 is MNHEY and CDR2 SMNVEV (reference sequence). V lost 6 bases, J lost 5 bases, and 14 bases lay in between. DNA of the CDR3: TGTGCCAGCAGCGCAGAGGCCGTCCACAATGAGCAGTTCTTC. As protein: CASSAEAVHNEQFF.

In nucleotides, the CDR3 is TGTGCCAGCAGCTTAACGGGGCCGACTAATGAAAAACTGTTTTTT. This sequence encodes CASSLTGPTNEKLFF. The chain has TRBV7-6 and TRBJ1-4, with a tentative D call TRBD1 (5 bases). From germline, CDR1 is SGHVS and CDR2 FNYEAQ. This CDR3 region has 15 residues. The V end was cut by 2 bases, the J end by 2 bases, with 9 bases between. Full variable domain (missing parts from reference TRBV7-6 and TRBJ1-4): GAGVSQSPRYKVTKRGQDVALRCDPISGHVSLYWYRQALGQGPEFLTYFNYEAQQDKSGLPNDRFSAERPEGSISTLTIQRTEQRDSAMYRCASSLTGPTNEKLFFGSGTQLSVL.

V is TRBV7-8 and J is TRBJ2-7; TRBD2 is a possible D gene (7 bases). The V gene's germline CDR1 is SGHVS and CDR2 FQNEAQ. The CDR3 extends over 16 amino acids. V dropped 5 bases and J dropped 2 bases, with 19 bases sitting between them. The CDR3 protein is CASSPLAGALTYEQYF. CDR3 bases: TGTGCCAGCAGCCCCCTGGCGGGGGCCCTAACCTACGAGCAGTACTTC.

This sequence joins TRBV6-5 and TRBJ2-5; the D call may be TRBD1 or TRBD2 (5 bases each). Germline CDR1 and CDR2: MNHEY and SVGAGI. The CDR3 totals 15 residues. Trimming stripped 0 bases from V and 0 bases from J, with 8 bases between. The CDR3 DNA reads as TGTGCCAGCAGTTACTCGAGGGGTCACCAAGAGACCCAGTACTTC. Amino acid sequence: CASSYSRGHQETQYF.

The chain employs TRBV4-2 and TRBJ1-1; D may be TRBD1 (5 bases). This CDR3 is built from 15 residues. Trimming took off 4 bases at V and 4 bases at J, with 16 bases between the two ends. Germline V gives CDR1 LGHNA, CDR2 YNFKEQ. Here the CDR3 reads CASSPGTVLGTEAFF. CDR3 nucleotides: TGTGCCAGCAGCCCTGGGACGGTGTTGGGCACTGAAGCTTTCTTT.

This clonotype was seen ten or more times. The chain links TRBV7-3 to TRBJ2-1; 8 bases agree with TRBD2. Trimming cost V 3 bases and J 7 bases; bases outside gene matches: 8. CDR3 length equals 15 residues. Per germline, CDR1 SGHTA and CDR2 FQGTGA. The CDR3 nucleotides are TGTGCCAGCAGCTTCTTGACGGGGGGGCAAAATGAGCAGTTCTTC. It yields the protein CASSFLTGGQNEQFF.

The chain has TRBV7-9 and TRBJ1-1; TRBD1 is a possible D gene (6 bases). CDR1 SEHNR and CDR2 FQNEAQ come from the germline V gene (reference sequence). This CDR3 is built from 13 residues. Trimming stripped 5 bases from V and 3 bases from J, with 10 bases between. The CDR3, as DNA: TGTGCCAGCAGCGTTGCAGGGGACACTGAAGCTTTCTTT. Encoded protein: CASSVAGDTEAFF.

This clonotype was observed a few times. This chain connects TRBV7-3 to TRBJ2-1; D call uncertain. This CDR3 is 16 amino acids long. V was clipped by 5 bases and J by 3 bases, with 17 bases between them. Looked up from germline, CDR1 is SGHTA and CDR2 is FQGTGA. CDR3: CASSVHPSLLYNEQFF. The CDR3 DNA reads as TGTGCCAGCAGCGTACACCCTAGTTTACTCTACAATGAGCAGTTCTTC. Variable domain in full (rest from reference TRBV7-3 and TRBJ2-1): GAGVSQTPSNKVTEKGKYVELRCDPISGHTALYWYRQSLGQGPEFLIYFQGTGAADDSGLPNDRFFAVRPEGSVSTLKIQRTERGDSAVYLCASSVHPSLLYNEQFFGPGTRLTVL.

The chain has TRBV9 and TRBJ2-5, with TRBD2 matching over 14 bases. The germline gives CDR1 SGDLS, CDR2 YYNGEE. The CDR3 totals 16 residues. Germline trimming cut 2 bases from V and 5 bases from J; bases unmatched to any gene: 5. CDR3: CASSVGLAGDWETQYF. CDR3 DNA sequence: TGTGCCAGCAGCGTGGGACTAGCGGGGGATTGGGAGACCCAGTACTTC.

As to this clonotype: A read error may account for a junction end that differs from germline. This chain connects TRBV12-3 or TRBV12-4 to TRBJ1-2, with D perhaps TRBD1 (5 bases). This CDR3 is built from 13 residues. The CDR3 DNA reads as TGTGCCAGCAGTTTATTTGTACGGACATCTCTAGGCTTC. Its protein is CASSLFVRTSLGF.

The chain employs TRBV9 and TRBJ2-3, with D maybe TRBD2 (5 bases). This CDR3 has 14 amino acids. Deletions cut 0 bases from V and 5 bases from J, with 10 bases between. The V gene's germline CDR1 is SGDLS and CDR2 YYNGEE. The CDR3 DNA reads as TGTGCCAGCAGCGTAGTGGCCGCGGGAGATACGCAGTATTTT. Translating gives CASSVVAAGDTQYF.

The rearrangement joins TRBV5-1 to TRBJ2-4, with D possibly matching TRBD1 (5 bases). V lost 0 bases and J lost 2, with 12 bases in between. Germline-derived CDR1 and CDR2 are SGHRS and YFSETQ. The CDR3 contains 16 residues. CDR3 coding DNA: TGCGCCAGCAGCTTGGCCGGTCTGGGGCCCAAAAACATTCAGTACTTC. This codes for CASSLAGLGPKNIQYF.

The table lists this clonotype with many counts. The chain joins TRBV10-3 to TRBJ1-1; D may be TRBD1 (6 bases). Germline V CDR1 and CDR2: ENHRY, SYGVKD. V gave up 9 bases and J gave up 2 bases, with 16 bases separating them. The CDR3 loop spans 14 amino acids. CDR3 nucleotides: TGTGCCATGGGCACAGGACAGTTAAACACTGAAGCTTTCTTT. It encodes CAMGTGQLNTEAFF.

The rearrangement joins TRBV7-6 to TRBJ2-1; 9 bases are shared with TRBD2. J was trimmed by 8 bases and V by 5 bases; bases with no gene match: 10. Germline-derived CDR1 and CDR2 are SGHVS and FNYEAQ. The CDR3 totals 15 residues. In DNA, the CDR3 is TGTGCCAGCAGCACCGGACTAGCGCCCTTCCATGAGCAGTTCTTC. Translating gives CASSTGLAPFHEQFF.

This sequence joins TRBV4-1 and TRBJ2-1, with a weak D call TRBD2 (6 bases). Germline V gene data show CDR1 as MGHRA and CDR2 as YSYEKL. Trimming stripped 1 base from V and 10 bases from J, with 11 bases between. The CDR3 consists of 13 residues. The CDR3 region is CASSQAPGGEQFF. The CDR3 DNA sequence: TGCGCCAGCAGCCAAGCCCCCGGGGGAGAGCAGTTCTTC.

This clonotype is classed as medium-sized. The chain combines TRBV7-9 with TRBJ2-2; D is unclear. Germline V gives CDR1 SEHNR, CDR2 FQNEAQ (reference sequence). The CDR3 has 11 residues. The V and J ends lost 11 bases and 3 bases respectively, with 7 bases between them. The DNA of the CDR3 is TGTGCCCTTCGGGACACCGGGGAGCTGTTTTTT. This gives the protein CALRDTGELFF.

This clonotype was found a few times. This sequence joins TRBV29-1 and TRBJ2-2, with D perhaps matching TRBD1 or TRBD2 (6 bases each). CDR1 is SQVTM and CDR2 is ANQGSEA in the germline V gene. This CDR3 comprises 13 residues. V was shortened by 2 bases and J by 6 bases, with 10 bases between the two germline ends. The CDR3 is CSVERGAPGELFF. Written as DNA, the CDR3 is TGCAGCGTTGAAAGGGGGGCGCCCGGGGAGCTGTTTTTT.

This clonotype was counted many times. The chain couples TRBV20-1 to TRBJ1-1, with 8 bases matching TRBD1. CDR3 length equals 15 residues. J gave up 11 bases and V 4 bases, and 18 bases lay outside the gene matches. The V gene's germline CDR1 is DFQATT and CDR2 SNEGSKA (reference sequence). The CDR3 sequence: CSAKGAQGARSIAFF. CDR3 DNA sequence: TGCAGTGCTAAGGGGGCGCAGGGGGCGAGAAGTATTGCTTTCTTT.

The rearrangement uses TRBV7-2 and TRBJ2-3, with 7 positions matching TRBD1. The germline V gene encodes CDR1 SGHTA and CDR2 FQGNSA. The CDR3 length is 15 residues. Losses at the gene ends were 1 base for V and 1 base for J; bases not matched to a gene: 2. CDR3 in DNA: TGTGCCAGCAGCTTAGGAGGGGGCGGCACAGATACGCAGTATTTT. Translating it yields CASSLGGGGTDTQYF.

V gene TRBV12-5 combines with J gene TRBJ2-6; 8 nucleotides agree with TRBD1. V trimming: 6 bases; J trimming: 0 bases; junction bases outside the gene matches: 7. The length of the CDR3 is 17 residues. From germline, CDR1 is LGHNT and CDR2 FRNRAP. The DNA for the CDR3 is TGTGCTAGTGGCCCCACAGGGGGGTCCTCTGGGGCCAACGTCCTGACTTTC. Protein: CASGPTGGSSGANVLTF.

This clonotype turned up a few times. The chain has TRBV6-2 or TRBV6-3 and TRBJ1-1; D ambiguous. The CDR3 loop spans 15 amino acids. Germline CDR1 reads MNHEY; CDR2 reads SVGEGT. Trimming shortened V by 10 bases and J by 4 bases, and 22 bases separated the two germline ends. The CDR3 here is CATRTPVVWGTEAFF. CDR3 nucleotides: TGTGCCACCAGAACCCCGGTGGTTTGGGGCACTGAAGCTTTCTTT.

This chain uses TRBV27 with TRBJ2-1, with 7 bases that match TRBD2. The germline V gene encodes CDR1 MNHEY and CDR2 SMNVEV (reference sequence). Germline trimming cut 5 bases from V and 8 bases from J; bases unmatched to any gene: 15. The CDR3 runs 16 residues. This CDR3 reads CASSPLIRLAEDEQFF. The CDR3 bases are TGTGCCAGCAGTCCGCTTATTAGACTAGCTGAGGATGAGCAGTTCTTC.

This clonotype came up many times. An end of the junction differs from the germline gene, which may be a read error. This chain links TRBV7-7 with TRBJ2-5; D might be TRBD2 (6 bases). The CDR3 has 13 residues. The germline V gene encodes CDR1 SSHAT and CDR2 FNYEAQ (reference sequence). CDR3 bases: TGTGCTAGCAGCCAGGGACTCCAAGAGACCCAGTACTTC. It yields the protein CASSQGLQETQYF.